This TCR beta chain came from a study of memory CD4+ T cells and cytomegalovirus serostatus. About the research overall: Of the healthy Belgian adults, roughly ten were CMV seropositive and more than 20 seronegative.

Study results and caveats: About two fifths of the roughly 150 known CMV-associated TCRbeta sequences appeared in CD4+ memory.

Some clones are missing from TCRdb's copy, which holds only in-frame ones; the method was immunoSEQ multiplex PCR. The data contain tens of thousands of clones, 65% to 85% of them singletons. This CDR3 has 15 residues. Trimming took 5 bases from V and 3 from J; bases not matched to a gene: 7. Germline assignment: CDR1 SEHNR and CDR2 FQNEAQ (reference sequence). The sort gate was single viable CD3+CD4+CD8-CD45RO+ cells for memory CD4+ T cells. CD4+ T cells were isolated by positive magnetic selection. In this sample, this clone turned up a few times. Its antigen remains unknown. Specimen: memory CD4+ T cells from blood. V usage is TRBV7-9 and J usage is TRBJ1-5, with 7 bases identical to TRBD1. The receptor comes from an adult in good health and CMV-seronegative. CDR3: CASSTSGGSNQPQHF. The CDR3 bases are TGTGCCAGCAGCACTTCAGGGGGATCCAATCAGCCCCAGCATTTT. Using reference TRBV7-9 and TRBJ1-5 for the parts outside the CDR3, the full variable domain is DTGVSQNPRHKITKRGQNVTFRCDPISEHNRLYWYRQTLGQGPEFLTYFQNEAQLEKSRLLSDRFSAERPKGSFSTLEIQRTEQGDSAMYLCASSTSGGSNQPQHFGDGTRLSIL.